These T cell receptor beta chains were read from a single sample in a study of T cell changes during pregnancy in multiple sclerosis. Assay used: immunoSEQ multiplex PCR; TCRdb lists only in-frame clones, some missing. The sample lists 35,000 to 55,000 clones, 85% to 95% occurring once. The specimen sequenced was peripheral blood. These receptors were obtained from a female donor with multiple sclerosis, enrolled in a pregnancy study. Each CDR3 is given with its conserved first and last residue. The order of the fields is V gene, J gene, clone size, D gene, CDR3 protein, CDR3 DNA. A D gene is named only where the DNA matches it firmly. Some rows mark clone size as missing; the rest say once, few, many or name a class of expanded clone.

TRBV18,TRBJ2-3,-,TRBD2,CASSPTIAREVGTDTQYF,TGTGCCAGCTCACCGACCATAGCACGGGAGGTTGGCACAGATACGCAGTATTTT
TRBV5-6,TRBJ2-3,-,TRBD2,CASSLGVAGRLTQYF,TGTGCCAGCAGCTTGGGGGTAGCGGGGCGCCTTACGCAGTATTTT
TRBV6-4,TRBJ2-6,-,-,CASSATRDGANVLTF,TGTGCCAGCAGTGCAACAAGGGATGGGGCCAACGTCCTGACTTTC
TRBV5-4,TRBJ2-5,few,-,CASSLVHQETQYF,TGTGCCAGCAGCTTGGTCCACCAAGAGACCCAGTACTTC
TRBV4-3,TRBJ2-6,-,-,CASSQDGAQTGANVLTF,TGCGCCAGCAGCCAAGATGGGGCGCAGACTGGGGCCAACGTCCTGACTTTC
TRBV30,TRBJ2-5,-,TRBD2,CAWSPKPGLAGEETQYF,TGTGCCTGGAGTCCGAAACCGGGACTAGCGGGAGAGGAGACCCAGTACTTC
TRBV30,TRBJ2-3,once,TRBD1,CAWILGDRGTDTQYF,TGTGCCTGGATCCTGGGGGACAGAGGCACAGATACGCAGTATTTT
TRBV4-1,TRBJ2-7,-,-,CASSRTGTLLYEQYF,TGCGCCAGCAGCCGCACCGGGACCCTACTCTACGAGCAGTACTTC
TRBV29-1,TRBJ2-1,-,TRBD2,CSSGRSGRNEQFF,TGCAGCAGCGGGCGTAGCGGGAGGAATGAGCAGTTCTTC
TRBV7-9,TRBJ1-1,-,TRBD1,CASSGTANTEAFF,TGTGCCAGCAGTGGGACAGCTAACACTGAAGCTTTCTTT